These 20 T cell receptor beta chains share one sample of origin, sequenced in a study of T cell responses to AZD1222 COVID-19 vaccine. The method was immunoSEQ multiplex PCR; TCRdb's version includes in-frame clones alone and lacks a portion of them. This table holds roughly 150,000 clones, about 89% found once. The material was peripheral blood, obtained 28 days after the second AZD1222 dose. These receptors were obtained from an adult who received the AZD1222 COVID-19 vaccine.

This clone was counted between two and nine times. CDR3 residues: CASSTRGLEAFF. The CDR3 nucleotides are TGTGCCAGCAGTACTAGAGGCTTGGAAGCTTTCTTT. V is TRBV27 and J is TRBJ1-1; D unresolved. Trimming removed 5 bases at V and 8 bases at J, with 12 bases between. The CDR3 has 12 amino acids. Germline V gene lookup returns CDR1 MNHEY and CDR2 SMNVEV (reference sequence).

This sequence joins TRBV20-1 and TRBJ2-7; D not resolved. V lost 3 bases and J 2 bases, leaving 14 bases between the germline ends. Germline values: CDR1 DFQATT, CDR2 SNEGSKA (reference sequence). CDR3 length equals 14 residues. For the CDR3, the DNA is TGCAGTGCTAGTGTGGCACTCCTTCCCTACGAGCAGTACTTC. Protein product: CSASVALLPYEQYF.

The chain has TRBV10-3 and TRBJ2-3; D ambiguous. The V and J ends lost 3 bases and 0 bases respectively, with 13 bases between them. This CDR3 has 16 residues. Germline CDR1 is ENHRY and CDR2 is SYGVKD. The CDR3 bases are TGTGCCATCAGTGACCCTTACGGGTTAAGCACAGATACGCAGTATTTT. This sequence encodes CAISDPYGLSTDTQYF.

DNA for the CDR3: TGTGCCAGCAGTGAACTGACTAGCGGCCTCGGGGAGCAGTTCTTC. Residues: CASSELTSGLGEQFF. V usage is TRBV2 and J usage is TRBJ2-1; 9 nucleotides align to TRBD2. The CDR3 has 15 amino acids. V lost 2 bases to trimming and J lost 10 bases; unmatched junction nucleotides: 9. Germline V gene lookup returns CDR1 SNHLY and CDR2 FYNNEI. The variable domain in full, completed from reference TRBV2 and TRBJ2-1, reads EPEVTQTPSHQVTQMGQEVILRCVPISNHLYFYWYRQILGQKVEFLVSFYNNEISEKSEIFDDQFSVERPDGSNFTLKIRSTKLEDSAMYFCASSELTSGLGEQFFGPGTRLTVL.

The chain carries TRBV5-4 and TRBJ2-7; 10 bases fit TRBD2. Germline loops: CDR1 SGHNT, CDR2 YYREEE (reference sequence). This CDR3 is 15 amino acids long. Losses at the gene ends were 4 bases for V and 0 bases for J; bases not matched to a gene: 4. The CDR3 spells CASSKIAGGSYEQYF. CDR3 in DNA: TGTGCCAGCAGCAAAATAGCGGGGGGCTCCTACGAGCAGTACTTC.

V gene TRBV18 combines with J gene TRBJ1-2; D gene uncertain. The CDR3 covers 12 residues. Germline lookup yields CDR1 KGHSH and CDR2 LQKENI. Deletions cut 5 bases from V and 10 bases from J, with 14 bases between. The CDR3 DNA is TGTGCCAGCTCAAAGCTCCCGGGCGACTACACCTTC. It codes for CASSKLPGDYTF.

The V gene is TRBV7-3, the J gene TRBJ2-2; either TRBD1 or TRBD2 may supply D (5 bases each). Germline CDR1 is SGHTA and CDR2 is FQGTGA. V lost 5 bases and J 4 bases, leaving 17 bases between the germline ends. This CDR3 has 16 residues. As DNA, the CDR3 is TGTGCCAGCAGCCCCCCTTATGCAGGGACCACCGGGGAGCTGTTTTTT. Its protein is CASSPPYAGTTGELFF.

V is TRBV28 and J is TRBJ2-3; D unclear. The CDR3 loop spans 20 amino acids. CDR1 is MDHEN and CDR2 is SYDVKM in the germline V gene. Trimming shortened V by 4 bases and J by 4 bases, and 30 bases separated the two germline ends. CDR3 protein: CASSSSRSQLLNMVPDTQYF. The DNA for the CDR3 is TGTGCCAGCAGTTCCTCTCGGAGTCAACTACTAAATATGGTCCCAGATACGCAGTATTTT.

The chain links TRBV3-1 (or the pseudogene TRBV3-2) to TRBJ2-7; a possible D gene is TRBD2 (7 bases). V was trimmed by 5 bases and J by 3 bases, leaving 11 bases between them. CDR3 length: 13 residues. The germline gives CDR1 LGHDT, CDR2 YNNKEL (reference sequence). This CDR3 reads CASSGGAHYEQYF. The CDR3 DNA reads TGTGCCAGCAGCGGGGGGGCTCACTACGAGCAGTACTTC.

The chain couples TRBV18 to TRBJ2-7; D is possibly TRBD2 (6 bases). Trimming took 2 bases from V and 6 from J, leaving 8 bases between them. Germline V CDR1 and CDR2: KGHSH, LQKENI. CDR3 length: 12 residues. CDR3 region: CASSPRGGEQYF. DNA for the CDR3: TGTGCCAGCTCACCAAGGGGAGGCGAGCAGTACTTC.

The CDR3, as DNA: TGCGCCAGCAGCTTGGCGCTGGGTTCTGGCGAGCAGTACTTC. Protein: CASSLALGSGEQYF. The rearrangement uses TRBV5-1 and TRBJ2-7; no clear D. Germline loops: CDR1 SGHRS, CDR2 YFSETQ. There are 14 residues in the CDR3. V was clipped by 0 bases and J by 6 bases, with 13 bases between them.

CDR3 amino acids: CASSYGTSGQETQYF. The CDR3 DNA reads as TGTGCCAGCAGCTACGGGACTAGCGGGCAAGAGACCCAGTACTTC. The chain has TRBV5-6 and TRBJ2-5; 12 bases fit TRBD2. Germline-derived CDR1 and CDR2 are SGHDT and YYEEEE. With V trimmed by 3 bases and J by 2 bases, 2 bases remained unmatched. The CDR3 is 15 residues long.

The rearrangement uses TRBV6-5 and TRBJ2-5, with 7 bases lining up with TRBD1. V dropped 5 bases and J dropped 5; count of bases not matched to a gene: 8. CDR1 and CDR2 (germline): MNHEY, SVGAGI. This CDR3 region has 14 residues. The CDR3 here is CASSKQGWGETQYF. As DNA, the CDR3 is TGTGCCAGCAGTAAACAGGGGTGGGGTGAGACCCAGTACTTC.

The chain carries TRBV14 and TRBJ1-1; D not certain. Germline loops: CDR1 SGHDN, CDR2 FVKESK. Between the trimmed V and J ends, which lost 1 base and 3 bases, there was a span of 15 bases. CDR3 size: 16 residues. The CDR3 DNA is TGTGCCAGCAGCCAAGGAGACTGGACGGTCTACACTGAAGCTTTCTTT. Translated, it gives CASSQGDWTVYTEAFF.

V gene TRBV11-2 combines with J gene TRBJ2-2; the match to TRBD1 covers 7 bases. The trim removed 3 bases at V and 7 bases at J, leaving 20 bases unmatched. The CDR3 is made up of 19 amino acids. Germline V gives CDR1 SGHAT, CDR2 FQNNGV. CDR3 nucleotides: TGTGCCAGCAGCTTTCGTTTACGACTTCAAACAGGGGCCGTCGGGGAGCTGTTTTTT. Translation gives CASSFRLRLQTGAVGELFF. Combining the CDR3 with reference TRBV11-2 and TRBJ2-2 gives the whole variable domain EAGVAQSPRYKIIEKRQSVAFWCNPISGHATLYWYQQILGQGPKLLIQFQNNGVVDDSQLPKDRFSAERLKGVDSTLKIQPAKLEDSAVYLCASSFRLRLQTGAVGELFFGEGSRLTVL.

This chain uses TRBV23-1 with TRBJ2-3; no clear D gene. TRBV23-1 is flagged as an ORF with uncertain function. The CDR3 runs to 12 residues. Trimming took 2 bases from V and 4 from J, leaving 4 bases between them. The CDR3 sequence: CASSQGPDTQYF. The CDR3 DNA sequence: TGCGCCAGCAGTCAAGGGCCAGATACGCAGTATTTT.

The chain joins TRBV7-9 to TRBJ1-3; D remains unclear. The germline CDR1 and CDR2 sequences are SEHNR and FQNEAQ (reference sequence). V lost 6 bases and J 2 bases, leaving 11 bases between the germline ends. The CDR3 length is 14 residues. Written as DNA, the CDR3 is TGTGCCAGCAGGGAGTCGGGTCCTGGAAACACCATATATTTT. Its protein product is CASRESGPGNTIYF.

Worth noting for this clone: The sample holds other DNA sequences that translate to the same CDR3. The chain employs TRBV11-2 and TRBJ2-1, with D hard to call. V lost 1 base, J lost 5 bases, and 3 bases lay in between. Germline loops: CDR1 SGHAT, CDR2 FQNNGV. The CDR3 runs 12 residues. For the CDR3, the DNA is TGTGCCAGCAGCTTAGGGAACAATGAGCAGTTCTTC. Protein: CASSLGNNEQFF.

This sequence joins TRBV5-1 and TRBJ2-1, with D possibly TRBD1 on 6 matching bases. V lost 1 base and J 7 bases, leaving 18 bases between the germline ends. The CDR3 contains 16 residues. Germline CDR1 reads SGHRS; CDR2 reads YFSETQ. This chain's CDR3 is CASSLSRGYLTNEQFF. The CDR3 DNA follows: TGCGCCAGCAGCTTGTCGAGGGGGTACCTCACGAATGAGCAGTTCTTC.

The chain is built from TRBV7-9 and TRBJ1-5; no reliable D call. CDR1 and CDR2 (germline): SEHNR, FQNEAQ (reference sequence). The CDR3 runs 14 residues. The ends were cut back, 1 base at V and 5 bases at J, with 9 bases in the middle. CDR3 sequence reads: CASSLGSGDQPQHF. CDR3 nucleotides: TGTGCCAGCAGCTTAGGTTCAGGAGATCAGCCCCAGCATTTT. Full variable domain (missing parts from reference TRBV7-9 and TRBJ1-5): DTGVSQNPRHKITKRGQNVTFRCDPISEHNRLYWYRQTLGQGPEFLTYFQNEAQLEKSRLLSDRFSAERPKGSFSTLEIQRTEQGDSAMYLCASSLGSGDQPQHFGDGTRLSIL.